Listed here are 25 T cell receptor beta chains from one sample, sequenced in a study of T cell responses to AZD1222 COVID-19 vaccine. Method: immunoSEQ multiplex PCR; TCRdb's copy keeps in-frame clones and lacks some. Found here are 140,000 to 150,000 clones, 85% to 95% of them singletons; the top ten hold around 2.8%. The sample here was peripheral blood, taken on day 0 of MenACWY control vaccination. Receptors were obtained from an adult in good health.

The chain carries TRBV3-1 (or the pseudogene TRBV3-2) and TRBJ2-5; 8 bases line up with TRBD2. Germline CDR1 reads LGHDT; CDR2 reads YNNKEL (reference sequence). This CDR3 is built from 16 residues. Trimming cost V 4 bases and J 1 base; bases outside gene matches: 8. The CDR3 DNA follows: TGTGCCAGCAGCCTCCGGACAGCGGGAGCCCAAGAGACCCAGTACTTC. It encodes CASSLRTAGAQETQYF.

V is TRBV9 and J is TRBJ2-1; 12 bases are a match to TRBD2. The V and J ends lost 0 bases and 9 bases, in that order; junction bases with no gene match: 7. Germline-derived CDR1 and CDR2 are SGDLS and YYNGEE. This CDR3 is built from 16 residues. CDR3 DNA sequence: TGTGCCAGCAGCGTAGGTTCTAGCGGGAGGGGTTTTGAGCAGTTCTTC. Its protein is CASSVGSSGRGFEQFF.

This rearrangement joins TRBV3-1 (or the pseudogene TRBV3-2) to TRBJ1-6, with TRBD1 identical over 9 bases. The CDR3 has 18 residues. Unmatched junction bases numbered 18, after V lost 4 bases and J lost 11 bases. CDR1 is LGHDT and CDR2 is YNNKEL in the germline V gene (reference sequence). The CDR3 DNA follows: TGTGCCAGCAGCCGTCGGACAGGGGAAAAAGTTGGCTTTACACCCCTCCACTTT. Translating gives CASSRRTGEKVGFTPLHF.

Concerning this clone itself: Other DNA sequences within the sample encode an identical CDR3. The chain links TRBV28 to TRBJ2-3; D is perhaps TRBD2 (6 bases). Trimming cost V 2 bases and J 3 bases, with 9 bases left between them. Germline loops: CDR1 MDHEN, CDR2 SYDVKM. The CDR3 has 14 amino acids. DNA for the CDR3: TGTGCCAGCAGTTTAGGGGGGATAACAGATACGCAGTATTTT. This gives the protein CASSLGGITDTQYF. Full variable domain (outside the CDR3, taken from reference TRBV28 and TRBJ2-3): DVKVTQSSRYLVKRTGEKVFLECVQDMDHENMFWYRQDPGLGLRLIYFSYDVKMKEKGDIPEGYSVSREKKERFSLILESASTNQTSMYLCASSLGGITDTQYFGPGTRLTVL.

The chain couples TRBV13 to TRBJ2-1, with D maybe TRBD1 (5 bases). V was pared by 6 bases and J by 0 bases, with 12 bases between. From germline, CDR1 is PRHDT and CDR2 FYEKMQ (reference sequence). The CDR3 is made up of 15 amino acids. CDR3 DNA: TGTGCCAGCAGGTTACAGGCTAGCTCCTACAATGAGCAGTTCTTC. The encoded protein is CASRLQASSYNEQFF.

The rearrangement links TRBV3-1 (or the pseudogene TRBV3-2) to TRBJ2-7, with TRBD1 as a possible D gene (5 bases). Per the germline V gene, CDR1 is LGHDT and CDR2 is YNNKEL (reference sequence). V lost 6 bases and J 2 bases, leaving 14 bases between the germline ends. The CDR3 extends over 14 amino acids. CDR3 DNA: TGTGCCAGCAGGCCCGGTCCAGGGACCTACGAGCAGTACTTC. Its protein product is CASRPGPGTYEQYF.

Here the CDR3 reads CASSQPDRENEKLFF. As DNA, the CDR3 is TGCGCCAGCAGCCAACCGGACAGGGAAAATGAAAAACTGTTTTTT. The chain is built from TRBV4-1 and TRBJ1-4, with TRBD1 identical over 8 bases. The CDR3 consists of 15 residues. J was trimmed by 5 bases and V by 2 bases; bases with no gene match: 4. Germline V gene data show CDR1 as MGHRA and CDR2 as YSYEKL.

In DNA form, the CDR3 reads TGTGCCATCAGTGAAGGGCAGGGACTGACCACTGAAGCTTTCTTT. It codes for CAISEGQGLTTEAFF. This rearrangement joins TRBV10-3 to TRBJ1-1, with a weak D call TRBD1 (5 bases). V lost 3 bases, J lost 4 bases, and 15 bases lay in between. The CDR3 has 15 residues. CDR1 and CDR2 from the germline V gene are ENHRY and SYGVKD.

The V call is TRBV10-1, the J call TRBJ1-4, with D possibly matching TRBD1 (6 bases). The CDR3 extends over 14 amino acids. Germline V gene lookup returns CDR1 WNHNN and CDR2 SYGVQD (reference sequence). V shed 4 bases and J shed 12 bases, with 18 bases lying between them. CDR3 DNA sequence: TGCGCCAGCAGTGCGGGGGGCGCGAGCCGGGAACTGTTTTTT. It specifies CASSAGGASRELFF.

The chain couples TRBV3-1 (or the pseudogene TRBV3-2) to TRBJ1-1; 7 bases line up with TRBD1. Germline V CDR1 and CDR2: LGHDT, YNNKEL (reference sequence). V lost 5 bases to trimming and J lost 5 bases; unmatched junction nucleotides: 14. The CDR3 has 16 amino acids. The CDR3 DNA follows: TGTGCCAGCAGCGCCCGTCTGGGCAGGGGGGATACTGAAGCTTTCTTT. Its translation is CASSARLGRGDTEAFF.

CDR3 region: CASSPSPNSSEGTQYF. DNA of the CDR3: TGTGCCAGCAGTCCCAGCCCGAATTCGAGCGAGGGGACCCAGTACTTC. This rearrangement joins TRBV2 to TRBJ2-5; a possible D gene is TRBD2 (5 bases). Trimming cost V 5 bases and J 7 bases, with 23 bases left between them. The CDR3 consists of 16 residues. The germline V gene has CDR1 SNHLY and CDR2 FYNNEI.

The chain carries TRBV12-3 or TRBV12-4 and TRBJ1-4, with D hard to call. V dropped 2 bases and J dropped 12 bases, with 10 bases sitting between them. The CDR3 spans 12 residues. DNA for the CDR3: TGTGCCAGCAGTTTATCCCGGGCGGAACTGTTTTTT. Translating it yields CASSLSRAELFF.

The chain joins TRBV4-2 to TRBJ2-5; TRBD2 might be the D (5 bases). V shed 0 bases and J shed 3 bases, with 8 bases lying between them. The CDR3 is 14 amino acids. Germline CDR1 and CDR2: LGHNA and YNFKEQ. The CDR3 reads CASSQDAREETQYF. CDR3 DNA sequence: TGTGCCAGCAGCCAAGATGCGCGGGAAGAGACCCAGTACTTC.

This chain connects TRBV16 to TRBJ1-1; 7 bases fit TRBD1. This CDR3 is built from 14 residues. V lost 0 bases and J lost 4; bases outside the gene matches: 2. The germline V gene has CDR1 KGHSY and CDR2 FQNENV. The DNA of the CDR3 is TGTGCCAGCAGCCAATCTGCAGGGGGCACTGAAGCTTTCTTT. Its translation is CASSQSAGGTEAFF.

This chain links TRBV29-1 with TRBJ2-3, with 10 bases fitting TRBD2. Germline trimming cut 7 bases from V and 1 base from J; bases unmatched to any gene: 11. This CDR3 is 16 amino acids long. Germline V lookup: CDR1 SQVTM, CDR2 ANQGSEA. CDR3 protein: CSGKGLAGVGTDTQYF. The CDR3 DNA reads TGCAGCGGGAAGGGTCTAGCGGGAGTTGGCACAGATACGCAGTATTTT.

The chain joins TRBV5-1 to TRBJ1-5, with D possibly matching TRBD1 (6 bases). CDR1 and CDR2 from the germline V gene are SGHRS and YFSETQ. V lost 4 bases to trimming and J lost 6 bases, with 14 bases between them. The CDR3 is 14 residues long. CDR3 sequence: CASSPEGGVQPQHF. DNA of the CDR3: TGCGCCAGCAGCCCGGAGGGGGGGGTTCAGCCCCAGCATTTT.

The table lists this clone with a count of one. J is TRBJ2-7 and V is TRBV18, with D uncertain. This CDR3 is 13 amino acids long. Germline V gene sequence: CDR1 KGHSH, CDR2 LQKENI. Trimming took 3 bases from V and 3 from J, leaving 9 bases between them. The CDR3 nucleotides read TGTGCCAGCTCACCGGGATCCCACTACGAGCAGTACTTC. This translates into CASSPGSHYEQYF.

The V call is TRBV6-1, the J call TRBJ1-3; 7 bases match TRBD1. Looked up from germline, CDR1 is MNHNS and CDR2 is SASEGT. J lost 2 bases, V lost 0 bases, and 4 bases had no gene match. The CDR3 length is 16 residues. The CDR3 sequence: CASSEAPDRAGNTIYF. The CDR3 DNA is TGTGCCAGCAGTGAAGCGCCCGACAGGGCTGGAAACACCATATATTTT.

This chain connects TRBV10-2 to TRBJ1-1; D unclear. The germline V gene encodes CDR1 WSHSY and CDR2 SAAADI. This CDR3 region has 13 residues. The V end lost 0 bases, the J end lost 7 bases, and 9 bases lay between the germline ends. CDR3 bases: TGCGCCAGCAGTGAGTCCATTAGAGGTGAAGCTTTCTTT. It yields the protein CASSESIRGEAFF.

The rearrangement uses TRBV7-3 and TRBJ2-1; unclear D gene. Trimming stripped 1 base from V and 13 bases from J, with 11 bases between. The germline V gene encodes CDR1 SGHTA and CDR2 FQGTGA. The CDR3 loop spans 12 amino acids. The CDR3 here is CASSLSLGQQFF. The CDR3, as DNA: TGTGCCAGCAGCTTAAGTCTCGGCCAACAGTTCTTC.

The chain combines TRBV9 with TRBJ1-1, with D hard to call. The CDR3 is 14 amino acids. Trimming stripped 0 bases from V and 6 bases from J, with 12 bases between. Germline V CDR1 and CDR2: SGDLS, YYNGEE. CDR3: CASSVGGEGAEAFF. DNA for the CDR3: TGTGCCAGCAGCGTAGGTGGGGAAGGCGCTGAAGCTTTCTTT.

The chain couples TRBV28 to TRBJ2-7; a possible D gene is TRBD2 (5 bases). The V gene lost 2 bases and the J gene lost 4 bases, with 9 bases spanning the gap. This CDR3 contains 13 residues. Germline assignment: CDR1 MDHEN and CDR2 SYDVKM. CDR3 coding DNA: TGTGCCAGCAGTTTACGGGGAAAATACGAGCAGTACTTC. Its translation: CASSLRGKYEQYF.

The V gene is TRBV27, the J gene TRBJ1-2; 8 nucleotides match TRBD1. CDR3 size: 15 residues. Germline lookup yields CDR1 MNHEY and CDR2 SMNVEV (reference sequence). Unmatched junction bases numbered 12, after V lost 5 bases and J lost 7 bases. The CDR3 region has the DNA TGTGCCAGCAGTATAACGGGACAGGCTTTGGGTGGCTACACCTTC. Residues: CASSITGQALGGYTF.

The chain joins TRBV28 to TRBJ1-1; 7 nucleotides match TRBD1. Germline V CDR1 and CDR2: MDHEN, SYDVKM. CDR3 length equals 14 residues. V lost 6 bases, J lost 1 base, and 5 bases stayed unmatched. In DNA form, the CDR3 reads TGTGCCAGCAGAGGCTGGACAGGGAACACTGAAGCTTTCTTT. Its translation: CASRGWTGNTEAFF.

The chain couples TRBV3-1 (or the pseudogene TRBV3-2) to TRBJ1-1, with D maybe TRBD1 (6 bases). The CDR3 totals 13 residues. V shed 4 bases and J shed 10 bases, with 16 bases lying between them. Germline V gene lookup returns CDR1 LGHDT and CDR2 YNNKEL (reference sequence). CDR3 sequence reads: CASSRQTGSGAFF. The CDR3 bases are TGTGCCAGCAGCCGACAAACAGGGTCGGGAGCTTTCTTT.